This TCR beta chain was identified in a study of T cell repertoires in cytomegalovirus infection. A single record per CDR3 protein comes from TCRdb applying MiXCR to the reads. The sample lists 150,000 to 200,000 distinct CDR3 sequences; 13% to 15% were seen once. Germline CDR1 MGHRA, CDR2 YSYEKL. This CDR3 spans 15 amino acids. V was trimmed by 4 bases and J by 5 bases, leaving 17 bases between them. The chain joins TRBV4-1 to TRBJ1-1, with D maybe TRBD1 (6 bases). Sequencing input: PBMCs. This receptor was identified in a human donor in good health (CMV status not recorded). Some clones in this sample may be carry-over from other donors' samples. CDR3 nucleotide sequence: TGCGCCAGCAGCCCAGGGGTCCTAAGAGGGACTGAAGCTTTCTTT. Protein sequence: CASSPGVLRGTEAFF.